A single sample is the source of the 13 T cell receptor beta chains below, sequenced in a study of blood T cell repertoires in COVID-19. Here immunoSEQ multiplex PCR was the method, and the copy in TCRdb shows in-frame clones only, minus some. The data contain 150,000 to 200,000 clones, roughly 85% of them singletons. Sequenced: peripheral blood. The origin of the receptors is a man aged 55 to 69 with acute or convalescent COVID-19.

This chain connects TRBV4-1 to TRBJ1-2; possibly TRBD1 for D (5 bases). V was cut by 4 bases and J by 8 bases, with 17 bases left in between. CDR1 is MGHRA, CDR2 YSYEKL, per germline. This CDR3 is built from 14 residues. This chain's CDR3 is CASSPARTDNGYTF. CDR3 bases: TGCGCCAGCAGCCCCGCCCGGACGGACAACGGCTACACCTTC.

The chain uses TRBV29-1 and TRBJ1-1; D may be TRBD1 (6 bases). The CDR3 is 14 amino acids. Germline V CDR1 and CDR2: SQVTM, ANQGSEA. With 6 bases removed from V and 8 bases from J, the gap between germline ends came to 22 bases. CDR3 DNA sequence: TGCAGCGTCGCCCGGGGGGAGGACAGCGGAGAAGCTTTCTTT. Translating it yields CSVARGEDSGEAFF. The whole variable domain, remainder taken from reference TRBV29-1 and TRBJ1-1, is SAVISQKPSRDICQRGTSLTIQCQVDSQVTMMFWYRQQPGQSLTLIATANQGSEATYESGFVIDKFPISRPNLTFSTLTVSNMSPEDSSIYLCSVARGEDSGEAFFGQGTRLTVV.

This rearrangement joins TRBV18 to TRBJ2-2; D is undetermined. The V and J ends lost 5 bases and 0 bases respectively, with 7 bases between them. Germline-derived CDR1 and CDR2 are KGHSH and LQKENI. There are 14 residues in the CDR3. CDR3: CASSTGSNTGELFF. In DNA, the CDR3 is TGTGCCAGCTCAACCGGGTCGAACACCGGGGAGCTGTTTTTT. Full variable domain (remainder filled in from reference TRBV18 and TRBJ2-2): NAGVMQNPRHLVRRRGQEARLRCSPMKGHSHVYWYRQLPEEGLKFMVYLQKENIIDESGMPKERFSAEFPKEGPSILRIQQVVRGDSAAYFCASSTGSNTGELFFGEGSRLTVL.

Only one count was recorded for this clone. CDR3 in amino acids: CASGFLQGPPYNEQFF. Here the CDR3 DNA reads TGTGCTAGTGGTTTCCTACAGGGGCCCCCCTACAATGAGCAGTTCTTC. This chain joins TRBV12-5 and TRBJ2-1; TRBD1 matches at 7 bases. The CDR3 is 16 residues long. Germline V gene sequence: CDR1 LGHNT, CDR2 FRNRAP. V was clipped by 3 bases and J by 2 bases; unmatched bases: 7.

The chain uses TRBV6-5 and TRBJ1-2; 9 bases fit TRBD1. The length of the CDR3 is 14 residues. Germline-derived CDR1 and CDR2 are MNHEY and SVGAGI. V shed 8 bases, J shed 8 bases, and the junction held 12 bases outside the gene matches. CDR3 protein: CASRRPDRGEGYTF. As DNA, the CDR3 is TGTGCCAGCCGAAGACCGGACAGGGGAGAGGGCTACACCTTC.

In this sample, this clone turned up a few times. The gene calls are TRBV19 and TRBJ2-5; weak D call: TRBD2 (6 bases). Germline loops: CDR1 LNHDA, CDR2 SQIVND (reference sequence). Trimming removed 6 bases at V and 3 bases at J, with 11 bases between. This CDR3 is 13 amino acids long. In DNA, the CDR3 is TGTGCCAGTAGGGATGGCGGGAAAGAGACCCAGTACTTC. It is translated as CASRDGGKETQYF.

V usage is TRBV9 and J usage is TRBJ2-4; 12 bases fit TRBD1. Germline CDR1 SGDLS, CDR2 YYNGEE. This CDR3 contains 15 residues. The trim removed 3 bases at V and 5 bases at J, leaving 3 bases unmatched. The CDR3 loop reads CASSAGTGGENIQYF. Here the CDR3 DNA reads TGTGCCAGCAGCGCAGGGACAGGGGGCGAAAACATTCAGTACTTC.

The V and J genes are TRBV7-9 and TRBJ2-1; TRBD2 might be the D (6 bases). This CDR3 is built from 14 residues. CDR1 and CDR2 from the germline V gene are SEHNR and FQNEAQ (reference sequence). V lost 6 bases and J 4 bases, leaving 13 bases between the germline ends. The CDR3 loop is CASRPGENYNEQFF. CDR3 DNA: TGTGCCAGCAGGCCGGGAGAGAATTACAATGAGCAGTTCTTC.

The V call is TRBV3-1 (or the pseudogene TRBV3-2), the J call TRBJ2-1; TRBD2 matches 10 bases. CDR3 length: 16 residues. Per germline, CDR1 LGHDT and CDR2 YNNKEL (reference sequence). V lost 3 bases, J lost 8 bases, and 10 bases stayed unmatched. The CDR3 loop is CASSQVSSGRADEQFF. The CDR3 DNA follows: TGTGCCAGCAGCCAGGTTTCTAGCGGGAGAGCAGATGAGCAGTTCTTC.

In the case of this clone: One end of the junction is discordant with germline, which a read error may explain. CDR3 bases: TGTGCCAGCAATGAAATGAAAGCGTTCAGATCCCATGAGCAGTTCTTC. It codes for CASNEMKAFRSHEQFF. This rearrangement joins TRBV2 to TRBJ2-1; D not resolved. CDR1 and CDR2 from the germline V gene are SNHLY and FYNNEI. The CDR3 spans 16 residues.

V gene TRBV7-9 combines with J gene TRBJ2-1; TRBD2 agrees at 8 bases. Trimming at V came to 5 bases and at J to 4 bases, leaving 7 bases not matched to a gene. This CDR3 comprises 15 residues. Germline CDR1 reads SEHNR; CDR2 reads FQNEAQ (reference sequence). CDR3 DNA: TGTGCCAGCAGCAAACTTAGCGGGGAGTACAATGAGCAGTTCTTC. Amino acid sequence: CASSKLSGEYNEQFF.

The chain couples TRBV19 to TRBJ1-1, with a tentative D call TRBD1 (5 bases). From germline, CDR1 is LNHDA and CDR2 SQIVND (reference sequence). Trimming took off 5 bases at V and 0 bases at J, with 16 bases between the two ends. The CDR3 totals 16 residues. The CDR3: CASSPRRMGLNTEAFF. Written as DNA, the CDR3 is TGTGCCAGTAGTCCCCGGCGGATGGGGCTGAACACTGAAGCTTTCTTT.

V is TRBV18 and J is TRBJ2-1, with a tentative D call TRBD2 (5 bases). V shed 2 bases and J shed 6 bases, with 14 bases lying between them. The CDR3 is made up of 15 amino acids. In germline, CDR1 is KGHSH, CDR2 LQKENI. DNA for the CDR3: TGTGCCAGCTCACCAGGGGAGCCCGGGTTCAATGAGCAGTTCTTC. It encodes CASSPGEPGFNEQFF.